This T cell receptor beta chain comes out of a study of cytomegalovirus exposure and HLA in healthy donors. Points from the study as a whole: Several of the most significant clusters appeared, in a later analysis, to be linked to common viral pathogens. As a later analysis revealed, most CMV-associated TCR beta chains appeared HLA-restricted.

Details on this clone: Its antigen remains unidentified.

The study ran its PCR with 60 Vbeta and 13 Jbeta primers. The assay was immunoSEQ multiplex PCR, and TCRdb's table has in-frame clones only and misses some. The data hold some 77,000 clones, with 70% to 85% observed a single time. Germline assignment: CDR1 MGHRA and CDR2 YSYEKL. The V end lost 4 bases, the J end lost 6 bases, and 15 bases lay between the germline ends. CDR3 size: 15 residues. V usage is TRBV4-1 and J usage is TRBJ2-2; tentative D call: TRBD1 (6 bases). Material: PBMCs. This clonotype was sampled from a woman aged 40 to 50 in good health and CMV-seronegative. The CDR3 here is CASSPPDRLSGELFF. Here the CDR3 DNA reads TGCGCCAGCAGCCCGCCGGACAGACTATCCGGGGAGCTGTTTTTT.